Shown below are 7 T cell receptor beta chains from a single sample sequenced in a study of blood T cell repertoires in COVID-19. Produced via immunoSEQ multiplex PCR; TCRdb's table is partial and in-frame only. The table includes a few hundred thousand clones, more than 85% detected once. The sequencing input was peripheral blood. These receptors were obtained from a man in his forties with active or convalescent COVID-19.

Of note for this clone: One base away lies a much larger clone, so this may be a sequencing read error. The rearrangement uses TRBV29-1 and TRBJ1-1; maybe TRBD1 (5 bases). Germline V CDR1 and CDR2: SQVTM, ANQGSEA. This CDR3 comprises 12 residues. The CDR3 region has the DNA TGCCGCGGGGGGGGGAGTAACACTGAAGCTTTCTTT. Encoded protein: CRGGGSNTEAFF.

The V call is TRBV5-1, the J call TRBJ2-3; no definite D call. The CDR3 runs to 12 residues. V shed 9 bases and J shed 2 bases, with 10 bases lying between them. CDR1 and CDR2 (germline): SGHRS, YFSETQ. The CDR3 sequence is CATNDNTDTQYF. The CDR3 DNA reads TGCGCCACCAACGACAACACAGATACGCAGTATTTT.

V usage is TRBV28 and J usage is TRBJ1-1, with TRBD1 matching over 10 bases. Germline V gene sequence: CDR1 MDHEN, CDR2 SYDVKM. CDR3 size: 13 residues. J gave up 7 bases and V 6 bases, and 5 bases lay outside the gene matches. CDR3 amino acids: CASRPTGGREAFF. DNA for the CDR3: TGTGCCAGCAGGCCGACAGGGGGCCGTGAAGCTTTCTTT.

This chain connects TRBV5-1 to TRBJ2-1; 9 bases are shared with TRBD1. Germline CDR1 and CDR2: SGHRS and YFSETQ. This CDR3 comprises 15 residues. Losses at the gene ends were 5 bases for V and 5 bases for J; bases not matched to a gene: 8. CDR3 residues: CASRPGQGSHNEQFF. CDR3 bases: TGCGCCAGCAGACCTGGACAGGGGTCGCACAATGAGCAGTTCTTC.

The CDR3 reads CASSTSFYSNQPQHF. The CDR3 coding sequence is TGTGCCAGCAGCACCAGTTTTTATAGCAATCAGCCCCAGCATTTT. The chain employs TRBV6-5 and TRBJ1-5; no clear D gene. The germline CDR1 and CDR2 sequences are MNHEY and SVGAGI. V was trimmed by 6 bases and J by 0 bases, leaving 12 bases between them. The CDR3 spans 15 residues.

The chain uses TRBV6-5 and TRBJ1-1, with 7 bases lining up with TRBD1. The length of the CDR3 is 13 residues. Unmatched junction bases numbered 11, after V lost 11 bases and J lost 5 bases. Germline CDR1 MNHEY, CDR2 SVGAGI. The CDR3 coding sequence is TGTGCCGGCACGCAGGGGGATTGGACTGAAGCTTTCTTT. It specifies CAGTQGDWTEAFF.

This clone is a singleton in its sample. V usage is TRBV5-4 and J usage is TRBJ2-1; TRBD2 matches at 10 bases. Germline-derived CDR1 and CDR2 are SGHNT and YYREEE (reference sequence). After removal of 0 bases from V and 9 bases from J, the junction contained 6 bases not matched to a gene. This CDR3 comprises 15 residues. CDR3 in amino acids: CASSLALAGGFEQFF. In nucleotides, the CDR3 is TGTGCCAGCAGCTTGGCCTTAGCGGGAGGTTTTGAGCAGTTCTTC.